Listed below are T cell receptor beta chains from one sample, sequenced in a study of blood T cells in healthy people across ages. MiXCR was run by TCRdb on the 5' RACE reads, yielding one entry per CDR3 protein. The table shows over 600,000 distinct CDR3 sequences, with around 38% occurring only once. The specimen was blood. The receptor set was obtained from a man aged 80 or over in good health. Each CDR3 is given with its conserved first and last residue. The order of the fields is J gene, D gene, clone size, V gene, CDR3 protein, CDR3 DNA. D genes are given only for firm matches. Where a row states a size, it is once, few, many or the class of an expanded clone; other rows omit it.

TRBJ2-4,TRBD1,NA,TRBV6-5,CASSAQTGVNIQYF,TGTGCCAGCAGTGCCCAGACAGGGGTGAACATTCAGTACTTC
TRBJ1-2,TRBD1,NA,TRBV6-5,CASSLGGRGYTF,TGTGCCAGCAGTTTAGGGGGCCGGGGCTACACCTTC
TRBJ1-1,NA,NA,TRBV20-1,CSAQAGATEAFF,TGCAGTGCCCAGGCAGGCGCCACTGAAGCTTTCTTT
TRBJ2-7,NA,NA,TRBV12-3/TRBV12-4,CASSLAFGETYEQYF,TGTGCCAGCAGTCTGGCTTTTGGGGAGACCTACGAGCAGTACTTC
TRBJ2-1,TRBD1,few,TRBV15,CATSRDRGQGANEQFF,TGTGCCACCAGCAGAGATCGGGGACAGGGAGCGAATGAGCAGTTCTTC
TRBJ2-1,TRBD2,NA,TRBV3-1,CASSQGLARYNEQFF,TGTGCCAGCAGCCAAGGACTAGCGAGATACAATGAGCAGTTCTTC
TRBJ2-1,TRBD1,NA,TRBV7-2,CASSPLGTGFSGEQFF,TGTGCCAGCAGCCCACTCGGGACAGGGTTTTCTGGTGAGCAGTTCTTC
TRBJ2-5,NA,NA,TRBV5-6,CASSASGVTEQETQYF,TGTGCCAGCAGCGCATCCGGGGTGACGGAACAAGAGACCCAGTACTTC
TRBJ2-7,TRBD1,NA,TRBV27,CASSALQGADAYEQYF,TGTGCCAGCAGTGCCTTACAGGGGGCAGACGCCTACGAGCAGTACTTC
TRBJ2-5,TRBD2,few,TRBV10-3,CAIREGGGSDEQYF,TGTGCCATCAGGGAGGGCGGGGGGTCCGATGAGCAGTACTTC
TRBJ1-2,NA,NA,TRBV29-1,CSVRGTDGYTF,TGCAGCGTTCGGGGGACGGATGGCTACACCTTC
TRBJ2-2,TRBD1,NA,TRBV7-9,CASSPRTGAITGELFF,TGTGCCAGCAGCCCCCGGACAGGGGCAATAACCGGGGAGCTGTTTTTT
TRBJ2-1,TRBD1,NA,TRBV4-2,CASSQEEGTAYNEQFF,TGTGCCAGCAGCCAAGAGGAAGGGACAGCATACAATGAGCAGTTCTTC
TRBJ2-7,TRBD1,many,TRBV12-3/TRBV12-4,CASRGTGGHEQYF,TGTGCCAGCAGAGGGACAGGGGGCCACGAGCAGTACTTC
TRBJ2-2,NA,NA,TRBV5-1,CASSLAGTPTGELFF,TGCGCCAGCAGCTTGGCCGGGACGCCGACCGGGGAGCTGTTTTTT
TRBJ2-7,NA,NA,TRBV19,CASTLGREQYF,TGTGCCAGTACTCTTGGACGTGAGCAGTACTTC
TRBJ2-1,NA,few,TRBV6-2/TRBV6-3,CASSYSWYEQFF,TGTGCCAGCAGTTACTCTTGGTATGAGCAGTTCTTC
TRBJ2-3,NA,many,TRBV6-6,CASSPGPTDTQYF,TGTGCCAGCAGCCCGGGACCCACAGATACGCAGTATTTT
TRBJ2-7,TRBD1,few,TRBV7-2,CASSKGQGFYEQYF,TGTGCCAGCAGTAAAGGACAGGGGTTCTACGAGCAGTACTTC
TRBJ2-7,NA,NA,TRBV5-5,CASSLGLVIFLDEQYF,TGTGCCAGCAGCTTGGGACTAGTCATCTTTTTGGACGAGCAGTACTTC
TRBJ2-7,NA,few,TRBV7-2,CASSLDSYTYEQYF,TGTGCCAGCAGCTTAGACAGCTATACCTACGAGCAGTACTTC
TRBJ2-7,NA,NA,TRBV20-1,CSARGDTDEQYF,TGCAGTGCTAGAGGGGACACAGACGAGCAGTACTTC
TRBJ2-7,TRBD1,NA,TRBV29-1,CSVGKGAPYEQYF,TGCAGCGTTGGAAAGGGGGCCCCGTACGAGCAGTACTTC
TRBJ2-3,TRBD1,NA,TRBV11-1,CASSVVRTGTDTQYF,TGTGCCAGCAGCGTGGTAAGGACAGGGACAGATACGCAGTATTTT
TRBJ1-2,NA,NA,TRBV4-1,CASSQDQNYGYTF,TGCGCCAGCAGCCAAGATCAGAACTATGGCTACACCTTC
TRBJ1-5,NA,NA,TRBV28,CASSLDSVRRPQHF,TGTGCCAGCAGTTTGGACAGTGTTCGAAGGCCCCAGCATTTT
TRBJ2-7,TRBD2,NA,TRBV12-3/TRBV12-4,CASSLLLAGGGEQYF,TGTGCCAGCAGTTTACTTCTAGCGGGAGGCGGTGAGCAGTACTTC
TRBJ2-3,NA,NA,TRBV27,CASSLSARDWLSTDTQYF,TGTGCCAGCAGTTTAAGCGCGAGGGACTGGCTGAGCACAGATACGCAGTATTTT
TRBJ2-1,TRBD2,NA,TRBV7-3,CASSSPRGRENGDEQFF,TGTGCCAGCAGCTCACCTCGTGGGCGGGAGAATGGCGATGAGCAGTTCTTC
TRBJ2-1,NA,NA,TRBV6-2/TRBV6-3,CASSWGSSYNEQFF,TGTGCCAGCAGTTGGGGGAGCTCCTACAATGAGCAGTTCTTC
TRBJ1-5,NA,NA,TRBV21-1,CASTRDRGSGSNQPQHF,TGTGCCAGCACGAGGGACAGGGGTTCGGGGAGCAATCAGCCCCAGCATTTT
TRBJ1-2,NA,NA,TRBV5-6,CASSFTGPPNYGYTF,TGTGCCAGCAGCTTCACAGGCCCACCTAACTATGGCTACACCTTC
TRBJ2-7,TRBD2,NA,TRBV20-1,CSASTGLAGQSYEQYF,TGCAGTGCTTCAACCGGACTAGCGGGCCAATCCTACGAGCAGTACTTC
TRBJ2-3,NA,few,TRBV10-3,CAISQFGLSTDTQYF,TGTGCCATCAGCCAGTTTGGATTGTCGACAGATACGCAGTATTTT
TRBJ2-7,TRBD1,NA,TRBV11-3,CASSPGPGQTYEQYF,TGTGCCAGCAGCCCCGGTCCGGGACAGACCTACGAGCAGTACTTC
TRBJ2-5,TRBD1,NA,TRBV11-3,CASSTRTGDTKETQYF,TGTGCCAGCAGCACGAGGACAGGGGATACCAAAGAGACCCAGTACTTC
TRBJ2-7,NA,NA,TRBV6-5,CASSYNPPRGHSYEQYF,TGTGCCAGCAGCTACAACCCTCCCAGGGGTCATTCCTACGAGCAGTACTTC
TRBJ2-7,TRBD1,few,TRBV4-3,CASSQDQRGSRTGVYEQYF,TGCGCCAGCAGCCAAGATCAAAGAGGTAGTCGGACAGGGGTCTACGAGCAGTACTTC
TRBJ2-5,NA,once,TRBV7-9,CASSFSGMEETQYF,TGTGCCAGCAGCTTCTCTGGGATGGAAGAGACCCAGTACTTC
TRBJ2-3,NA,NA,TRBV15,CATSKHQGASDAQYF,TGTGCCACCAGCAAGCACCAAGGGGCCTCAGATGCGCAGTATTTT
TRBJ2-5,NA,NA,TRBV20-1,CSARSWRGEGYNEQYF,TGCAGTGCTAGGTCCTGGCGGGGAGAGGGATACAATGAGCAGTACTTC
TRBJ1-5,NA,few,TRBV3-1,CASSGKGNQPQHF,TGTGCCAGCAGCGGGAAGGGCAATCAGCCCCAGCATTTT
TRBJ2-7,TRBD2,few,TRBV20-1,CSAISGGTYEQYF,TGCAGTGCTATTAGCGGGGGAACCTACGAGCAGTACTTC
TRBJ2-7,NA,few,TRBV5-1,CASSLVGNPSYEQYF,TGCGCCAGCAGCTTAGTGGGTAATCCTTCCTACGAGCAGTACTTC
TRBJ1-2,TRBD1,few,TRBV5-1,CASSFTQGALGYTF,TGCGCCAGCAGCTTCACTCAGGGGGCTCTGGGCTACACCTTC
TRBJ2-1,NA,few,TRBV29-1,CSIKGTSYNEQFF,TGCAGCATAAAGGGGACCTCCTACAATGAGCAGTTCTTC